This is a list of T cell receptor beta chains from one sample in a study of cytomegalovirus exposure and HLA in healthy donors. Only in-frame clones appear in the TCRdb table, and some are missing; sequencing was by immunoSEQ multiplex PCR. The data show tens of thousands of clones, 70% to 80% seen once. The sequenced sample was PBMCs. These receptors came from a woman in her thirties or forties in good health and CMV-seropositive. The CDR3 runs from the conserved cysteine through the conserved F or W. D genes are given only for firm matches. For some rows the clone size is stated as once, few or many, or as a class when expanded; others skip it.

NA	TRBV2	TRBJ2-1	TRBD2	CASSEARGGRSGQFF	TGTGCCAGCAGTGAAGCGCGGGGGGGCCGTTCGGGGCAGTTCTTC
few	TRBV29-1	TRBJ2-5	TRBD2	CSVGRGTSGRGEQYF	TGCAGCGTTGGGCGAGGGACTAGCGGGAGAGGGGAGCAGTACTTC
few	TRBV2	TRBJ1-5	TRBD1	CASSLRDRALNQPQHF	TGTGCCAGCAGTCTCCGGGACAGGGCGCTAAATCAGCCCCAGCATTTT
NA	TRBV2	TRBJ1-2	TRBD1	CASSDRRDSLHGYTF	TGTGCCAGCAGTGATCGGCGGGACAGTCTTCATGGCTACACCTTC
few	TRBV18	TRBJ2-3	NA	CASSAGGTDTQYF	TGTGCCAGCTCAGCAGGGGGCACAGATACGCAGTATTTT
NA	TRBV27	TRBJ2-7	NA	CASSPGEAGRYEQYF	TGTGCCAGCAGCCCTGGAGAGGCGGGAAGATACGAGCAGTACTTC
NA	TRBV6-1	TRBJ2-1	TRBD2	CASSELSGVLNEQFF	TGTGCCAGCAGTGAACTCAGCGGGGTTCTTAATGAGCAGTTCTTC
few	TRBV7-6	TRBJ1-4	NA	CASSFGQGYEKLFF	TGTGCCAGCAGCTTTGGGCAAGGATATGAAAAACTGTTTTTT
NA	TRBV5-6	TRBJ2-3	TRBD1	CASSPGQGRTDTQYF	TGTGCCAGCAGCCCCGGACAGGGTCGCACAGATACGCAGTATTTT
few	TRBV28	TRBJ2-3	TRBD1	CASRRRDRVGDTQYF	TGTGCCAGCAGACGCCGGGACAGGGTGGGAGATACGCAGTATTTT
few	TRBV19	TRBJ2-4	NA	CASSPGHQNIQYF	TGTGCCAGTAGTCCCGGACATCAAAACATTCAGTACTTC
NA	TRBV11-2	TRBJ2-2	TRBD1	CASSFDRVGELFF	TGTGCCAGCAGCTTCGACAGGGTCGGGGAGCTGTTTTTT
NA	TRBV27	TRBJ2-5	TRBD1	CASSAGTGGVETQYF	TGTGCCAGCAGTGCCGGGACAGGGGGTGTAGAGACCCAGTACTTC
few	TRBV28	TRBJ1-4	NA	CASSLQGGDEKLFF	TGTGCCAGCAGTTTACAGGGAGGAGATGAAAAACTGTTTTTT
few	TRBV4-3	TRBJ2-3	TRBD2	CASSQDQASGRDTQYF	TGCGCCAGCAGCCAAGATCAGGCTAGCGGGAGGGATACGCAGTATTTT
NA	TRBV7-9	TRBJ1-1	TRBD1	CASSYPGTGNTEAFF	TGTGCCAGCAGCTACCCCGGGACAGGAAACACTGAAGCTTTCTTT
once	TRBV6-5	TRBJ1-6	NA	CASRGGVLNSPLHF	TGTGCCAGCAGAGGGGGGGTATTAAATTCACCCCTCCACTTT
NA	TRBV28	TRBJ1-3	NA	CATASHWSGNTIYF	TGTGCCACTGCGAGCCACTGGAGTGGAAACACCATATATTTT
NA	TRBV7-9	TRBJ2-1	TRBD2	CASSPPGLAVHEQFF	TGTGCCAGCAGCCCACCGGGACTAGCAGTGCATGAGCAGTTCTTC
NA	TRBV9	TRBJ2-1	NA	CASSVVGLAEQFF	TGTGCCAGCAGCGTAGTTGGGCTAGCGGAGCAGTTCTTC
NA	TRBV7-2	TRBJ2-1	NA	CASSPSGTARGRQFF	TGTGCCAGCAGCCCCTCCGGGACTGCCAGAGGGAGGCAGTTCTTC
NA	TRBV6-1	TRBJ1-2	TRBD1	CANREEGQLYGYTF	TGTGCCAACCGAGAAGAGGGACAGCTCTATGGCTACACCTTC
few	TRBV30	TRBJ1-5	NA	CAWKKGTNSNQPQHF	TGTGCCTGGAAGAAAGGGACAAATAGCAATCAGCCCCAGCATTTT
NA	TRBV11-1	TRBJ2-3	TRBD1	CASSPANDRADTQYF	TGTGCCAGCAGCCCCGCGAACGACAGGGCAGATACGCAGTATTTT
NA	TRBV9	TRBJ2-1	NA	CASSEGSSSYNEQFF	TGTGCCAGCAGCGAGGGGTCCAGCTCCTACAATGAGCAGTTCTTC
NA	TRBV7-9	TRBJ2-3	NA	CAGSRGGVADTQYF	TGTGCCGGAAGTAGGGGGGGGGTGGCAGATACGCAGTATTTT
NA	TRBV2	TRBJ2-2	NA	CASRAQNTGELFF	TGTGCCAGCAGGGCCCAAAACACCGGGGAGCTGTTTTTT
NA	TRBV6-1	TRBJ2-3	TRBD1	CASSRDSRADTQYF	TGTGCCAGCAGTAGGGACAGTCGCGCAGATACGCAGTATTTT
NA	TRBV11-2	TRBJ2-1	NA	CASSFLQGTTNNEQFF	TGTGCCAGCAGCTTCCTACAGGGTACGACGAACAATGAGCAGTTCTTC
NA	TRBV10-1	TRBJ1-2	TRBD1	CASSPDRGDGYTF	TGCGCCAGCAGTCCGGACAGGGGTGATGGCTACACCTTC
NA	TRBV5-4	TRBJ2-5	TRBD2	CASSSPKTSGVRQETQYF	TGTGCCAGCAGCTCCCCTAAGACTAGCGGGGTCCGACAAGAGACCCAGTACTTC
NA	TRBV6-5	TRBJ2-7	NA	CASSYGPYEQYF	TGTGCCAGCAGTTACGGCCCCTACGAGCAGTACTTC
NA	TRBV11-2	TRBJ2-3	NA	CASSLGTTPLATDTQYF	TGTGCCAGCAGCTTAGGGACTACTCCCCTAGCCACAGATACGCAGTATTTT
NA	TRBV10-3	TRBJ2-7	TRBD2	CATWTSGSLSSGEQYF	TGTGCCACGTGGACTAGCGGGAGCCTGAGTTCAGGCGAGCAGTACTTC
NA	TRBV30	TRBJ1-2	NA	CAWSVGVGSNYGYTF	TGTGCCTGGAGTGTGGGCGTAGGATCTAACTATGGCTACACCTTC
NA	TRBV28	TRBJ1-2	NA	CASSWGQGRYGYTF	TGTGCCAGCAGTTGGGGGCAGGGTCGGTATGGCTACACCTTC
NA	TRBV5-1	TRBJ2-7	NA	CASSLARTTSYEQYF	TGCGCCAGCAGCTTGGCCAGGACTACCTCCTACGAGCAGTACTTC
NA	TRBV12-5	TRBJ1-2	NA	CASGLQLGAGYTF	TGTGCTAGTGGTTTACAACTTGGGGCTGGCTACACCTTC
NA	TRBV28	TRBJ2-1	TRBD2	CASSSAGLAINNEQFF	TGTGCCAGCAGTTCCGCCGGACTAGCGATCAACAATGAGCAGTTCTTC
NA	TRBV18	TRBJ1-1	NA	CASSPTRGAEAFF	TGTGCCAGCTCACCGACCAGGGGCGCTGAAGCTTTCTTT
NA	TRBV9	TRBJ1-5	NA	CASSALGGSNQPQHF	TGTGCCAGCAGCGCCCTGGGGGGAAGCAATCAGCCCCAGCATTTT
NA	TRBV30	TRBJ2-7	TRBD1	CAWAVGQQPYEQYF	TGTGCCTGGGCTGTGGGACAGCAACCCTACGAGCAGTACTTC
NA	TRBV25-1	TRBJ1-3	NA	CASSRVTGDTIYF	TGTGCCAGCAGTCGGGTAACTGGAGACACCATATATTTT
NA	TRBV6-5	TRBJ2-1	TRBD2	CASSYSNSGGANEQFF	TGTGCCAGCAGTTACTCGAACAGCGGGGGGGCCAATGAGCAGTTCTTC
once	TRBV9	TRBJ1-1	NA	CASSVATGNTEAFF	TGTGCCAGCAGCGTAGCTACTGGGAACACTGAAGCTTTCTTT
NA	TRBV5-4	TRBJ2-7	TRBD2	CASSLSSGRATGEQYF	TGTGCCAGCAGCCTCTCCAGCGGGAGGGCCACGGGAGAGCAGTACTTC
NA	TRBV18	TRBJ1-5	TRBD1	CASSGTGGGNQPQHF	TGTGCCAGCTCAGGGACAGGAGGCGGCAATCAGCCCCAGCATTTT
NA	TRBV28	TRBJ2-3	TRBD1	CASSPSRDRGDTQYF	TGTGCCAGCAGTCCGTCCCGGGACAGGGGTGATACGCAGTATTTT
NA	TRBV7-2	TRBJ2-2	TRBD2	CASSSQAGSGELFF	TGTGCCAGCAGCTCCCAAGCGGGGTCCGGGGAGCTGTTTTTT
NA	TRBV10-1	TRBJ1-5	NA	CARATGRQPQHF	TGCGCGAGAGCAACAGGGCGACAGCCCCAGCATTTT
NA	TRBV7-2	TRBJ1-1	NA	CASSLIGDTEAFF	TGTGCCAGCAGCCTGATCGGTGACACTGAAGCTTTCTTT